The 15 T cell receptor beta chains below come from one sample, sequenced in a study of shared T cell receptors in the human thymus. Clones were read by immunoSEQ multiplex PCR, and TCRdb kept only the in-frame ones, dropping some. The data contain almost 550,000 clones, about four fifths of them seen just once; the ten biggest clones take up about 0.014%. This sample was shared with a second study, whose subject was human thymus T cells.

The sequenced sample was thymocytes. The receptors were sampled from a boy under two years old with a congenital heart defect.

For the CDR3, the DNA is TGTGCCAGCGGTCACTCTTACTACGAGCAGTACTTC. Its protein product is CASGHSYYEQYF. The chain joins TRBV28 to TRBJ2-7; D unresolved. Deletions cut 8 bases from V and 3 bases from J, with 11 bases between. The CDR3 has 12 amino acids. The germline V gene encodes CDR1 MDHEN and CDR2 SYDVKM.

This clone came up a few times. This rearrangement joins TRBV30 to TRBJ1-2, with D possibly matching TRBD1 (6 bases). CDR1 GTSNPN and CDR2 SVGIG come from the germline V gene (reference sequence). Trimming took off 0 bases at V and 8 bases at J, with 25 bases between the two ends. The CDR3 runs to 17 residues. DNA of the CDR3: TGTGCCTGGAGTGTAAAGTTTAGGGGCAGGGGTGGGGAAGGCTACACCTTC. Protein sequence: CAWSVKFRGRGGEGYTF.

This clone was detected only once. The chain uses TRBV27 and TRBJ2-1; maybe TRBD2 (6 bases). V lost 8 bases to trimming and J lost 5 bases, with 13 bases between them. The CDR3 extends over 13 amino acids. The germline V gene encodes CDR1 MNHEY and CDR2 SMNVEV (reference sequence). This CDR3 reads CASWTIQHNEQFF. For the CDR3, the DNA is TGTGCCAGCTGGACTATCCAGCACAATGAGCAGTTCTTC.

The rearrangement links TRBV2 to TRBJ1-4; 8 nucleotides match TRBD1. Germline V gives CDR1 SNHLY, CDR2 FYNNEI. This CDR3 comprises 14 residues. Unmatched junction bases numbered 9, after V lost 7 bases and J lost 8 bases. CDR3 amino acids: CASTSGQGREKLFF. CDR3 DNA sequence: TGTGCCAGCACTAGCGGACAGGGACGAGAAAAACTGTTTTTT.

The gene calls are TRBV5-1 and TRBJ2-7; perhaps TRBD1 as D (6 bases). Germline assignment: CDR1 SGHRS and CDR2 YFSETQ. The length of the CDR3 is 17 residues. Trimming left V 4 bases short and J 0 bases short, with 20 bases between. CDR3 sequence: CASSPNPDSVSSYEQYF. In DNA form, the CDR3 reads TGCGCCAGCAGCCCAAACCCGGACAGTGTGAGCTCCTACGAGCAGTACTTC. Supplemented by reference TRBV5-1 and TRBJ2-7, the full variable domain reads KAGVTQTPRYLIKTRGQQVTLSCSPISGHRSVSWYQQTPGQGLQFLFEYFSETQRNKGNFPGRFSGRQFSNSRSEMNVSTLELGDSALYLCASSPNPDSVSSYEQYFGPGTRLTVT.

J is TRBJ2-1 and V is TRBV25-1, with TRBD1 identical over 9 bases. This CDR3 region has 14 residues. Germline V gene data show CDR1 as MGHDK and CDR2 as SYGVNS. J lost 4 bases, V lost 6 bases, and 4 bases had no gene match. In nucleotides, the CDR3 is TGTGCCAGCAGACTGACAGGGGGATACAATGAGCAGTTCTTC. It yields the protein CASRLTGGYNEQFF.

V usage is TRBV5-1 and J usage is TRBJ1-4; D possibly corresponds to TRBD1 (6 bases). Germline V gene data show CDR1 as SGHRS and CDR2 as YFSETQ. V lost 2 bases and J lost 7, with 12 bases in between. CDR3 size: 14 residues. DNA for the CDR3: TGCGCCAGCAGCTTCGACAGGTGGGGTGAAAAACTGTTTTTT. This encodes CASSFDRWGEKLFF.

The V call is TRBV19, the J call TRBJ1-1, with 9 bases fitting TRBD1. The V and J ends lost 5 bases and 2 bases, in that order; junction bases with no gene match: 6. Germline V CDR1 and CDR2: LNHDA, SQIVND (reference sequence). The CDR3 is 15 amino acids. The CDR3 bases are TGTGCCAGTAGTCCGGGACAGGGACTTAACACTGAAGCTTTCTTT. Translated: CASSPGQGLNTEAFF.

The CDR3 region is CASSQKGQGGPYEQYF. In DNA form, the CDR3 reads TGCGCCAGCAGCCAAAAGGGACAGGGGGGGCCCTACGAGCAGTACTTC. V is TRBV4-1 and J is TRBJ2-7; 11 positions agree with TRBD1. The J segment lost 2 bases and the V segment lost 2 bases, leaving 5 bases of the junction unmatched. The germline V gene encodes CDR1 MGHRA and CDR2 YSYEKL. The CDR3 totals 16 residues.

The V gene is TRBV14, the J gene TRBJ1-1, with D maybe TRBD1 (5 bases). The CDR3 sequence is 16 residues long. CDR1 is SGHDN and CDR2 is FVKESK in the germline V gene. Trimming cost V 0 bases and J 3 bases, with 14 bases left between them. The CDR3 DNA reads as TGTGCCAGCAGCCAAGATTCCAGGGAAGGGGACACTGAAGCTTTCTTT. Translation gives CASSQDSREGDTEAFF.

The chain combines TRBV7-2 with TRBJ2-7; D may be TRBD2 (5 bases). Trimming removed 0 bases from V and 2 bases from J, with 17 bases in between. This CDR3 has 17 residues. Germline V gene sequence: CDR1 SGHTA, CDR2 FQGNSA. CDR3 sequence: CASSLAGSGTSPYEQYF. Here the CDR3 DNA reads TGTGCCAGCAGCTTAGCCGGCAGCGGAACCTCTCCCTACGAGCAGTACTTC.

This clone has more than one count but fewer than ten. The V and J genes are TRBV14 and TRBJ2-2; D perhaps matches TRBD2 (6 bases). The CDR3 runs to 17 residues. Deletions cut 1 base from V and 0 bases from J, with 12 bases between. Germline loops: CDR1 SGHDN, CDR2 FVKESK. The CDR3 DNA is TGTGCCAGCAGCCAAGTATGGGGGAGGACGAACACCGGGGAGCTGTTTTTT. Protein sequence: CASSQVWGRTNTGELFF. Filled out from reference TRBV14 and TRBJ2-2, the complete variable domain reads EAGVTQFPSHSVIEKGQTVTLRCDPISGHDNLYWYRRVMGKEIKFLLHFVKESKQDESGMPNNRFLAERTGGTYSTLKVQPAELEDSGVYFCASSQVWGRTNTGELFFGEGSRLTVL.

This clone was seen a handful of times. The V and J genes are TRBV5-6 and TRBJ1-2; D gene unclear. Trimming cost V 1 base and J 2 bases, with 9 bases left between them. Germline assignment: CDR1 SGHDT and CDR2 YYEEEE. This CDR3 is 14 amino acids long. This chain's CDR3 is CASSLLAVNYGYTF. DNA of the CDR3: TGTGCCAGCAGCTTGCTAGCGGTAAACTATGGCTACACCTTC.

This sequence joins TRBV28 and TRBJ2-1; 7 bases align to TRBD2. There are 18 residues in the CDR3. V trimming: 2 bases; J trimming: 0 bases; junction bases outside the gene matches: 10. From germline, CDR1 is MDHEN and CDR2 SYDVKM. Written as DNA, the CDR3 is TGTGCCAGCAGTTTACTACGACTAGCAGAAAGCTCCTACAATGAGCAGTTCTTC. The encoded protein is CASSLLRLAESSYNEQFF.

The CDR3 here is CASSLGSGGSSYEQYF. The CDR3 region has the DNA TGTGCCAGCAGCTTGGGTTCTGGGGGCAGCTCCTACGAGCAGTACTTC. The chain carries TRBV5-4 and TRBJ2-7; possibly TRBD1 for D (6 bases). Germline V gives CDR1 SGHNT, CDR2 YYREEE (reference sequence). The CDR3 length is 16 residues. Trimming shortened V by 0 bases and J by 0 bases, and 13 bases separated the two germline ends.